The 14 T cell receptor beta chains given below trace back to one sample, sequenced in a study of T-cell reconstitution after alpha-beta-depleted transplantation in children. Molecular barcoding with unique molecular identifiers was used for the TCRbeta library. TCRdb fed the PCR reads into MiXCR, producing one record per CDR3 protein. The repertoire holds around 700,000 distinct CDR3 sequences, with less than 15% as singletons. The sequencing here drew on PBMCs, taken before TCRalphabeta/CD19-depleted stem cell transplant. The receptor set was obtained from a girl between 2 and 10 years old with congenital amegakaryocytic thrombocytopenia, due to receive a stem cell transplant.

This clonotype was counted many times. The chain carries TRBV12-3 or TRBV12-4 and TRBJ2-2, with 7 bases matching TRBD2. V dropped 3 bases and J dropped 1; count of bases not matched to a gene: 5. This CDR3 is 16 amino acids long. The DNA of the CDR3 is TGTGCCAGCAGTTTCATTCCGGGGGGGAACACCGGGGAGCTGTTTTTT. Protein product: CASSFIPGGNTGELFF.

This clonotype has just a few counts. The genes are TRBV11-2 and TRBJ2-5; 9 bases fit TRBD2. The CDR3 sequence is 15 residues long. Unmatched junction bases numbered 5, after V lost 3 bases and J lost 3 bases. CDR1 and CDR2 (germline): SGHAT, FQNNGV. Written as DNA, the CDR3 is TGTGCCAGCAGCTTCAATAGCGGGAGAAAAGAGACCCAGTACTTC. It specifies CASSFNSGRKETQYF.

The chain is built from TRBV5-1 and TRBJ2-2; a possible D gene is TRBD2 (5 bases). The CDR3 spans 14 residues. From germline, CDR1 is SGHRS and CDR2 YFSETQ. V shed 4 bases and J shed 2 bases, with 9 bases lying between them. CDR3 in amino acids: CASSLAFNTGELFF. In DNA, the CDR3 is TGCGCCAGCAGCCTAGCTTTTAACACCGGGGAGCTGTTTTTT.

This clonotype was seen ten or more times. The chain recombines TRBV12-5 with TRBJ2-7; D ambiguous. The germline V gene encodes CDR1 LGHNT and CDR2 FRNRAP. The CDR3 is 11 residues long. V was cut by 1 base and J by 7 bases, with 5 bases left in between. The CDR3 is CASGLAPEQYF. The CDR3 DNA is TGTGCTAGTGGTTTGGCCCCAGAGCAGTACTTC.

The table lists this clonotype with many counts. The V and J genes are TRBV7-8 and TRBJ2-4; D not certain. This CDR3 is 16 amino acids long. Looked up from germline, CDR1 is SGHVS and CDR2 is FQNEAQ. Trimming shortened V by 2 bases and J by 3 bases, and 14 bases separated the two germline ends. The CDR3 DNA reads as TGTGCCAGCAGCTTAAACAGACTTACTTACAAAAACATTCAGTACTTC. Amino acid sequence: CASSLNRLTYKNIQYF.

This clonotype was detected many times. The chain carries TRBV4-1 and TRBJ2-1, with a possible D match to TRBD2 (6 bases). Germline CDR1 is MGHRA and CDR2 is YSYEKL. V gave up 1 base and J gave up 12 bases, with 10 bases separating them. The CDR3 loop spans 12 amino acids. The CDR3 here is CASSQVIGGQFF. CDR3 bases: TGCGCCAGCAGCCAAGTTATCGGGGGGCAGTTCTTC.

This clonotype was recorded at least ten times. The gene calls are TRBV5-1 and TRBJ2-2; 12 bases match TRBD2. Germline CDR1 SGHRS, CDR2 YFSETQ. V lost 4 bases to trimming and J lost 3 bases; unmatched junction nucleotides: 4. This CDR3 has 16 residues. The CDR3 sequence: CASSQGTSGYTGELFF. DNA for the CDR3: TGCGCCAGCAGCCAAGGGACTAGCGGGTACACCGGGGAGCTGTTTTTT.

This clonotype showed up many times. This chain uses TRBV20-1 with TRBJ2-1; TRBD2 matches 11 bases. CDR1 and CDR2 from the germline V gene are DFQATT and SNEGSKA (reference sequence). The CDR3 consists of 13 residues. The CDR3 DNA follows: TGCAACCCAAGTAGCGGGAGGGCCGGTGAGCAGTTCTTC. Protein: CNPSSGRAGEQFF.

This clonotype has a count of ten or more. CDR3 amino acids: CATSRDLLGDRDSSGNTIYF. For the CDR3, the DNA is TGTGCCACCAGCAGAGATTTGCTAGGGGACAGGGATTCGTCTGGAAACACCATATATTTT. This chain joins TRBV15 and TRBJ1-3, with 9 positions matching TRBD1. V gave up 0 bases and J gave up 1 base; unmatched junction bases: 13. The CDR3 contains 20 residues. CDR1 and CDR2 from the germline V gene are LNHNV and YYDKDF (reference sequence). Full variable domain (remainder filled in from reference TRBV15 and TRBJ1-3): DAMVIQNPRYQVTQFGKPVTLSCSQTLNHNVMYWYQQKSSQAPKLLFHYYDKDFNNEADTPDNFQSRRPNTSFCFLDIRSPGLGDTAMYLCATSRDLLGDRDSSGNTIYFGEGSWLTVV.

A few counts support this clonotype. The J gene is TRBJ2-5, the V gene TRBV11-2, with unresolved D. This CDR3 region has 16 residues. The V gene lost 1 base and the J gene lost 4 bases, with 16 bases spanning the gap. CDR1 SGHAT and CDR2 FQNNGV come from the germline V gene. The CDR3 sequence: CASSLGGVTVGETQYF. CDR3 DNA: TGTGCCAGCAGCTTAGGGGGTGTGACGGTCGGAGAGACCCAGTACTTC.

This clonotype was detected ten times or more. The chain uses TRBV5-1 and TRBJ1-5; no definite D call. The CDR3 sequence is 12 residues long. The germline gives CDR1 SGHRS, CDR2 YFSETQ. Trimming took 4 bases from V and 1 from J, leaving 3 bases between them. The CDR3 reads CASSVSNQPQHF. For the CDR3, the DNA is TGCGCCAGCAGCGTGAGCAATCAGCCCCAGCATTTT.

The sample holds many counts of this clonotype. The rearrangement joins TRBV5-1 to TRBJ1-2; possible D gene TRBD1, 5 bases. CDR1 is SGHRS, CDR2 YFSETQ, per germline. V was pared by 4 bases and J by 2 bases, with 21 bases between. The CDR3 runs 17 residues. In DNA, the CDR3 is TGCGCCAGCAGCCGACGGCCCGACAGCAAACACAACTATGGCTACACCTTC. It encodes CASSRRPDSKHNYGYTF.

The chain has TRBV20-1 and TRBJ1-5; no clear D. Trimming took off 3 bases at V and 7 bases at J, with 13 bases between the two ends. Germline CDR1 and CDR2: DFQATT and SNEGSKA (reference sequence). The CDR3 sequence is 13 residues long. The CDR3 nucleotides are TGCAGTGCTAGTTCTAGGAGAGACCAGCCCCAGCATTTT. It is translated as CSASSRRDQPQHF.

This clonotype was detected many times. Here the CDR3 reads CATSRATGELFF. The CDR3 bases are TGTGCCACCAGCAGAGCTACCGGGGAGCTGTTTTTT. The V call is TRBV15, the J call TRBJ2-2; D gene uncertain. This CDR3 contains 12 residues. The germline CDR1 and CDR2 sequences are LNHNV and YYDKDF (reference sequence). V was shortened by 1 base and J by 5 bases, with 2 bases between the two germline ends.